This TCR beta chain was captured in a study of post-analysis software for immune sequencing data. Findings and limits, study-wide: There were five or six TRBV segments more frequent in patients than controls, and TRBV5-6, TRBV5-1 and TRBV20-1 were among them.

This CDR3 has 12 residues. Germline CDR1 is MGHDK and CDR2 is SYGVNS. The sample holds a few counts of this clonotype. Antigen specificity is unknown. One end of the junction is discordant with germline, which a read error may explain. Prepared libraries of TCR beta cDNA carried unique molecular identifiers. TCRdb reprocessed the PCR reads with MiXCR, giving one entry per CDR3 protein. This table holds some 690,000 distinct CDR3 sequences, 30% found once. This receptor was taken from a girl aged 10 to 17 with multiple sclerosis. Source material: blood. This sequence joins TRBV25-1 and TRBJ2-4; D is ambiguous. Matching the DNA end better, TRBJ2-5 makes the J call doubtful. CDR3 nucleotides: TGTGTCAGCAGTGAAACCGGGGAGACCCAGTACTTC. It is translated as CVSSETGETQYF.